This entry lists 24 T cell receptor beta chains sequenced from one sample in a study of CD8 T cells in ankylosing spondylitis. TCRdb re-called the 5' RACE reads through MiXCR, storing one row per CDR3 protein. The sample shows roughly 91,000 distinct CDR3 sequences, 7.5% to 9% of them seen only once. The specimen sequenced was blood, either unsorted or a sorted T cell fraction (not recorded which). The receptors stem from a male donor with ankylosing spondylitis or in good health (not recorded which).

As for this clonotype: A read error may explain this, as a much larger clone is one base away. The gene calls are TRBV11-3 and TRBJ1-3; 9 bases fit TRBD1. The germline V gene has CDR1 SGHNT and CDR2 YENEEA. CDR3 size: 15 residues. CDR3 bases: TGTGCCAGCACCGGACAGGGGAAAAGTGGAAGCACCATATATTTT. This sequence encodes CASTGQGKSGSTIYF.

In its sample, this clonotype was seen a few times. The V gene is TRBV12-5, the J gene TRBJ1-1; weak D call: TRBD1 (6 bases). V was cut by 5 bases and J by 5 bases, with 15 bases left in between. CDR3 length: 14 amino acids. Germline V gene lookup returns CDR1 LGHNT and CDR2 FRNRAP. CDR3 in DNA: TGTGCTAGTGGTGCGGGGGCGCGTAGAACTGAAGCTTTCTTT. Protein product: CASGAGARRTEAFF.

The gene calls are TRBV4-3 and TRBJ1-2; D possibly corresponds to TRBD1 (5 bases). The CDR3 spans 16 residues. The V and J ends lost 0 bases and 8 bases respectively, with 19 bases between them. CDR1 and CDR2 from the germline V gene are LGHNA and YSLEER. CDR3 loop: CASSQDPRQFQQGYTF. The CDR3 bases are TGCGCCAGCAGCCAAGATCCGCGACAGTTTCAACAGGGCTACACCTTC.

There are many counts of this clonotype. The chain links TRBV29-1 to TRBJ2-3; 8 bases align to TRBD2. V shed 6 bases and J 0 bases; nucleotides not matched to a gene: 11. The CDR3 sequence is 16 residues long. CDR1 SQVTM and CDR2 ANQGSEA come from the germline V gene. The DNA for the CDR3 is TGCAGCGTCCCCACACCCAGCGGGGGCAGCACAGATACGCAGTATTTT. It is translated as CSVPTPSGGSTDTQYF.

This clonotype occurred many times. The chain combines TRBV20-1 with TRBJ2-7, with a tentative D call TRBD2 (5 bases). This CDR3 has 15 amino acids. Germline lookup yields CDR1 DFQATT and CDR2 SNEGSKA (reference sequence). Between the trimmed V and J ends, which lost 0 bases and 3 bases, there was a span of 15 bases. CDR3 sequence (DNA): TGCAGTGCTAGAGAGGGAGCGCGGCGGGTCTACGAGCAGTACTTC. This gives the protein CSAREGARRVYEQYF.

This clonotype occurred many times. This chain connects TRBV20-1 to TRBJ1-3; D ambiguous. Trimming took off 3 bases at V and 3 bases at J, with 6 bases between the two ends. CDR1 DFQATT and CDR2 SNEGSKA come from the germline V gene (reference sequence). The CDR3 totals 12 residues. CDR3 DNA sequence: TGCAGTGCTAGTAAAGGTGGAAACACCATATATTTT. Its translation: CSASKGGNTIYF.

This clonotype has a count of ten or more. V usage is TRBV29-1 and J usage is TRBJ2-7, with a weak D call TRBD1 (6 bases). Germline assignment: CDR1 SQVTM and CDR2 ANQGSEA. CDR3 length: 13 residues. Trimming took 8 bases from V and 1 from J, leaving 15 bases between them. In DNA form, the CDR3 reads TGCAGCTTCGTATCAGGGGTTTCCTACGAGCAGTACTTC. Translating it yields CSFVSGVSYEQYF.

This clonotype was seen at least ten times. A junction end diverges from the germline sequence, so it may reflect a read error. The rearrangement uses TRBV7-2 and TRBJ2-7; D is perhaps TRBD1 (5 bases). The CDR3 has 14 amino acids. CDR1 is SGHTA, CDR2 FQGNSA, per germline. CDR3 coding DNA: TGCGCCAGCAGCTTCGGTCAGGGTCCTTACGAGCAGTACTTC. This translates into CASSFGQGPYEQYF.

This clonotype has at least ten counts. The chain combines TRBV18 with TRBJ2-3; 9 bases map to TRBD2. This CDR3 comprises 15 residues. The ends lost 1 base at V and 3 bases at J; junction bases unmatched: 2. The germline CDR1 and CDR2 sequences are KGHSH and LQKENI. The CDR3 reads CASSPLAGATDTQYF. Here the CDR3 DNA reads TGTGCCAGCTCACCACTAGCGGGGGCTACAGATACGCAGTATTTT. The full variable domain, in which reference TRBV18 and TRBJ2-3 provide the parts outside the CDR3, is NAGVMQNPRHLVRRRGQEARLRCSPMKGHSHVYWYRQLPEEGLKFMVYLQKENIIDESGMPKERFSAEFPKEGPSILRIQQVVRGDSAAYFCASSPLAGATDTQYFGPGTRLTVL.

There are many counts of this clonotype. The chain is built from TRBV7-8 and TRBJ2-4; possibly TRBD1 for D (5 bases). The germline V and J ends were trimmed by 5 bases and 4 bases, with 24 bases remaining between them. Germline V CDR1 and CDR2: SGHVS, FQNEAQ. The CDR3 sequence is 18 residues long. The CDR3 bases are TGTGCCAGCAGCCTGAAGGCTAATCCAGGGAAACTAAAAAACATTCAGTACTTC. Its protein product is CASSLKANPGKLKNIQYF.

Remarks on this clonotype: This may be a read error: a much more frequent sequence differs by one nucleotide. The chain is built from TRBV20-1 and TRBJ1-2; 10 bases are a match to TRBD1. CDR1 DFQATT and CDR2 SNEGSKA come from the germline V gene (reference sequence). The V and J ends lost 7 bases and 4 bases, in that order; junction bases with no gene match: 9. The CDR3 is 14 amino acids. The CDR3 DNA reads TGCAGTGTCCATGACAGGGGGCGTAGCTATGGCTACACCTTC. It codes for CSVHDRGRSYGYTF.

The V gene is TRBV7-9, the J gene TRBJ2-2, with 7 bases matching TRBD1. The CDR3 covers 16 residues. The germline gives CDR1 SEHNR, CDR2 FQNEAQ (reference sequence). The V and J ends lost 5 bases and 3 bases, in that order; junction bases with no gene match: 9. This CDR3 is CASSPGEGAYTGELFF. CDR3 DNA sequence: TGTGCCAGCAGCCCTGGTGAGGGGGCCTACACCGGGGAGCTGTTTTTT.

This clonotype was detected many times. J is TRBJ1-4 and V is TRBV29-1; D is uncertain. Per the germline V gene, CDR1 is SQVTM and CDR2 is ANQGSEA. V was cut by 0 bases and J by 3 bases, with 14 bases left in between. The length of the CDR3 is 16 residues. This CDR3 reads CSVEDRRAASNEKLFF. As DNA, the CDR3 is TGCAGCGTTGAAGACCGAAGGGCGGCTTCTAATGAAAAACTGTTTTTT. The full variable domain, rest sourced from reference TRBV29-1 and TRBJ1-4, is SAVISQKPSRDICQRGTSLTIQCQVDSQVTMMFWYRQQPGQSLTLIATANQGSEATYESGFVIDKFPISRPNLTFSTLTVSNMSPEDSSIYLCSVEDRRAASNEKLFFGSGTQLSVL.

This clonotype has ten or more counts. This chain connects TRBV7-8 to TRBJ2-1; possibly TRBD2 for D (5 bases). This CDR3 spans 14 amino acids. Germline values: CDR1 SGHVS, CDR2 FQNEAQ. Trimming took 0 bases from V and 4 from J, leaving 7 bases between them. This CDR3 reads CASSLAGGYNEQFF. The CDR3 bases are TGTGCCAGCAGCTTAGCCGGCGGGTACAATGAGCAGTTCTTC. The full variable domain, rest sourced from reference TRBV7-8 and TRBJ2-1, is GAGVSQSPRYKVAKRGQDVALRCDPISGHVSLFWYQQALGQGPEFLTYFQNEAQLDKSGLPSDRFFAERPEGSVSTLKIQRTQQEDSAVYLCASSLAGGYNEQFFGPGTRLTVL.

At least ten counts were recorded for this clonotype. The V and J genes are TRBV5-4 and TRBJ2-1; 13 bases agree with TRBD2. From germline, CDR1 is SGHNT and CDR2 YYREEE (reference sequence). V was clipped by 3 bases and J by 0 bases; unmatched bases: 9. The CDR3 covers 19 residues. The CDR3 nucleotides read TGTGCCAGCAGCTGGCAAGGACTAGCGGGGGTCAGCTCCTACAATGAGCAGTTCTTC. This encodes CASSWQGLAGVSSYNEQFF. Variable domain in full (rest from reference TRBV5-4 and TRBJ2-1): ETGVTQSPTHLIKTRGQQVTLRCSSQSGHNTVSWYQQALGQGPQFIFQYYREEENGRGNFPPRFSGLQFPNYSSELNVNALELDDSALYLCASSWQGLAGVSSYNEQFFGPGTRLTVL.

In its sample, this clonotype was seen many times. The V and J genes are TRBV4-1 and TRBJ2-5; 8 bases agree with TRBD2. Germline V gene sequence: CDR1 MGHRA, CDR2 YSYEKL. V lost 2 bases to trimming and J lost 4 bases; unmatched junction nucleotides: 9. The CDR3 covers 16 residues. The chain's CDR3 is CASSQYAAGDRETQYF. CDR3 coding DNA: TGCGCCAGCAGCCAATATGCAGCGGGAGACCGAGAGACCCAGTACTTC.

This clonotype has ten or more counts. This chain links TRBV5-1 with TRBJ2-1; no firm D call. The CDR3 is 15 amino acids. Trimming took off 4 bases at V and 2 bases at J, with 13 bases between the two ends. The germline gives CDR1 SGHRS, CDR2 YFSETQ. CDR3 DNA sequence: TGCGCCAGCAGCGGCCAGCGTTCCCCCTACAATGAGCAGTTCTTC. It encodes CASSGQRSPYNEQFF.

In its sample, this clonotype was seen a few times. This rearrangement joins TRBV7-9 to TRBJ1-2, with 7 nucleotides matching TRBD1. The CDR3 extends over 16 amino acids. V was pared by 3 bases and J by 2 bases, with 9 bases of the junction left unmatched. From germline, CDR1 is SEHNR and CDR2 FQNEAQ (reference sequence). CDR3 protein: CASSFGTEEKNYGYTF. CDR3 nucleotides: TGTGCCAGCAGCTTTGGGACAGAGGAAAAGAACTATGGCTACACCTTC.

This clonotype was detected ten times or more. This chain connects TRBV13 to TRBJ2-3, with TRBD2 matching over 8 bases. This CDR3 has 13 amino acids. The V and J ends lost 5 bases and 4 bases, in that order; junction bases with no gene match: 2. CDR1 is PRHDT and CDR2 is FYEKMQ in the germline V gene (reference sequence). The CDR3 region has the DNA TGTGCCAGCAGCCGGACTAGCCCAGATACGCAGTATTTT. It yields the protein CASSRTSPDTQYF.

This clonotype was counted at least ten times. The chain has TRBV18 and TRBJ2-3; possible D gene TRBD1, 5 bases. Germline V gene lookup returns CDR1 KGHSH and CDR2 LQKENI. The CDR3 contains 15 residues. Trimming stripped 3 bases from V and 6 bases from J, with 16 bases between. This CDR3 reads CASSPSQAGADTQYF. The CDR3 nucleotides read TGTGCCAGCTCACCGTCGCAGGCTGGGGCTGATACGCAGTATTTT.

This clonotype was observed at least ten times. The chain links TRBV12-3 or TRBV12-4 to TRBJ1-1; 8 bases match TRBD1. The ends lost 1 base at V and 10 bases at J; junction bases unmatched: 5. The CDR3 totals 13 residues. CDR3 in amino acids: CASSLGGDRGAFF. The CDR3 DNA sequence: TGTGCCAGCAGTTTAGGGGGCGACAGGGGAGCTTTCTTT.

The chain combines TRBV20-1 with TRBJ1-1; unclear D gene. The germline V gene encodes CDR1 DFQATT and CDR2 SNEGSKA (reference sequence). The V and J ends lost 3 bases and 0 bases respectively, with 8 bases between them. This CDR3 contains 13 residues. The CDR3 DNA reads TGCAGTGCTAGGACCGACTTGAACACTGAAGCTTTCTTT. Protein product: CSARTDLNTEAFF.

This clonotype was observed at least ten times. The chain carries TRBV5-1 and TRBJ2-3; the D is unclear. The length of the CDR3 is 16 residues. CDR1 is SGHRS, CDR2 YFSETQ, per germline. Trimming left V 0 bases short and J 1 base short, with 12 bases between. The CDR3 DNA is TGCGCCAGCAGCTTGGTGACCCAGGAACGCACAGATACGCAGTATTTT. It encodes CASSLVTQERTDTQYF.

The CDR3 nucleotides are TGTGCCAGCAGCTTAGCGCGGGGGTCCAGCGTGAGCTCCTACGAGCAGTACTTC. Amino acid sequence: CASSLARGSSVSSYEQYF. The chain carries TRBV7-2 and TRBJ2-7, with TRBD2 identical over 7 bases. The germline gives CDR1 SGHTA, CDR2 FQGNSA. The ends lost 0 bases at V and 0 bases at J; junction bases unmatched: 11. The CDR3 has 18 amino acids.